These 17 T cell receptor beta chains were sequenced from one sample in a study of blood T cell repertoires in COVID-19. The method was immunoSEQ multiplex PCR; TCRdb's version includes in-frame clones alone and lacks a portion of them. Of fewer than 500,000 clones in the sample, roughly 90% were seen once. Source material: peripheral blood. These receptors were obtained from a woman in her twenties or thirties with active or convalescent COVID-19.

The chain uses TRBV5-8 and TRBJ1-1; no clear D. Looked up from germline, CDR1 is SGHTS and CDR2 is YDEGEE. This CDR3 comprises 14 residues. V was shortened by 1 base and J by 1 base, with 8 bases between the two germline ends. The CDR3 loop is CASSLSPGNTEAFF. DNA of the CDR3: TGTGCCAGCAGCTTGTCCCCGGGGAACACTGAAGCTTTCTTT.

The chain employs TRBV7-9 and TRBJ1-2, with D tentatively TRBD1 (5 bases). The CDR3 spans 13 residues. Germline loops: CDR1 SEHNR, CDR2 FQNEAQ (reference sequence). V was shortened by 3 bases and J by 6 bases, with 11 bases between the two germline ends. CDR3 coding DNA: TGTGCCAGCAGCTTTTCAGGGAATGATGGCTACACCTTC. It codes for CASSFSGNDGYTF.

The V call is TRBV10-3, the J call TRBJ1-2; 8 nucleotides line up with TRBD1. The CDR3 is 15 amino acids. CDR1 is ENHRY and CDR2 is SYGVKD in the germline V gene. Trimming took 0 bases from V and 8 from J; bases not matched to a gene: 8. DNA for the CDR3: TGTGCCATCAGTGAGTCCCTAGGGACAGGCGGCGGCTACACCTTC. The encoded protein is CAISESLGTGGGYTF.

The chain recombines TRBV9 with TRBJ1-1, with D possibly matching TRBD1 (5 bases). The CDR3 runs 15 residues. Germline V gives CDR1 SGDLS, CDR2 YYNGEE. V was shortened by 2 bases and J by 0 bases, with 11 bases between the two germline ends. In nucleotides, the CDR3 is TGTGCCAGCAGCGTTGACAGCGTAATGAACACTGAAGCTTTCTTT. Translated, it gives CASSVDSVMNTEAFF.

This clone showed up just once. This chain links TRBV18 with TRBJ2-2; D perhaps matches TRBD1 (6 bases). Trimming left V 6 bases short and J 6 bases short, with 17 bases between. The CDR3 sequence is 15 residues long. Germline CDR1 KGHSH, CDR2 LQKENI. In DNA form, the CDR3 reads TGTGCCAGCTCTAAAGACAGGAATGTTGCCGGGGAGCTGTTTTTT. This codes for CASSKDRNVAGELFF.

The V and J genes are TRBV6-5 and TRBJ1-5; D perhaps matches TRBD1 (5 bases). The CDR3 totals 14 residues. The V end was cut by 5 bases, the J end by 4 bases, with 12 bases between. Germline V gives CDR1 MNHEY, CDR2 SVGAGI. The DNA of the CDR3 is TGTGCCAGCAGTACGGGGGGTTGGAATCAGCCCCAGCATTTT. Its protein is CASSTGGWNQPQHF.

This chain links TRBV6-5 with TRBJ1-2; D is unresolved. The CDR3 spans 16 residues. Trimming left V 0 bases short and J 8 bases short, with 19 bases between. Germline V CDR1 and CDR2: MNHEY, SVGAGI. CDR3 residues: CASSYSSLGGFAGYTF. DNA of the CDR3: TGTGCCAGCAGTTACTCGTCACTCGGTGGTTTTGCCGGCTACACCTTC.

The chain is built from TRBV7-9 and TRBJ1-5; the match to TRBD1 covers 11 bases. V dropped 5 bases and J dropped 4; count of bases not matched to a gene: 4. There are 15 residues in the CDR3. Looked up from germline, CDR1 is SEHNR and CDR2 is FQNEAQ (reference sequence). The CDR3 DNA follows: TGTGCCAGCAGCGACGGGGACAGGGGGAATCAGCCCCAGCATTTT. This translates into CASSDGDRGNQPQHF. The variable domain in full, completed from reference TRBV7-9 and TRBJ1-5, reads DTGVSQNPRHKITKRGQNVTFRCDPISEHNRLYWYRQTLGQGPEFLTYFQNEAQLEKSRLLSDRFSAERPKGSFSTLEIQRTEQGDSAMYLCASSDGDRGNQPQHFGDGTRLSIL.

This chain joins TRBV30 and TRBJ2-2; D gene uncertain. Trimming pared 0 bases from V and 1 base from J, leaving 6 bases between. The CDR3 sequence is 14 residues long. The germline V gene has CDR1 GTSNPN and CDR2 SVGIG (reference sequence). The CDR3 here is CAWSVLVNTGELFF. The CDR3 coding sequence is TGTGCCTGGAGTGTTCTTGTGAACACCGGGGAGCTGTTTTTT. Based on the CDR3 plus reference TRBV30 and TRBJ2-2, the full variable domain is SQTIHQWPATLVQPVGSPLSLECTVEGTSNPNLYWYRQAAGRGLQLLFYSVGIGQISSEVPQNLSASRPQDRQFILSSKKLLLSDSGFYLCAWSVLVNTGELFFGEGSRLTVL.

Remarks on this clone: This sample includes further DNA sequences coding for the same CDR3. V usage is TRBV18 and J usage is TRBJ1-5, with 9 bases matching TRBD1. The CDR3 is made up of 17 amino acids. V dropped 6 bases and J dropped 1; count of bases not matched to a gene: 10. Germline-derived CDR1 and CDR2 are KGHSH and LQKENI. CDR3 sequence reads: CASSPSGTGSSNQPQHF. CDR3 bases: TGTGCCAGCTCTCCTTCCGGGACAGGGTCCAGCAATCAGCCCCAGCATTTT.

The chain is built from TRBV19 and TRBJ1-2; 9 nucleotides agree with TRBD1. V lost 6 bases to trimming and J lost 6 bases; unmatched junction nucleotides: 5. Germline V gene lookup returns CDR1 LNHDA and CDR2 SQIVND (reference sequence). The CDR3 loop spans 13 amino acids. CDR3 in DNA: TGTGCCAGTAGACCTACAGGGGGCGATGGCTACACCTTC. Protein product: CASRPTGGDGYTF.

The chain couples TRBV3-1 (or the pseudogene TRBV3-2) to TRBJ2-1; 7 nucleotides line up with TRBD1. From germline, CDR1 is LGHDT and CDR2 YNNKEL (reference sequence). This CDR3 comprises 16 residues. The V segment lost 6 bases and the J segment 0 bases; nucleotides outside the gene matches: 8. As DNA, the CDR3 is TGTGCCAGCAGTGTCGATGGGACAGCCTCCTACAATGAGCAGTTCTTC. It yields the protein CASSVDGTASYNEQFF.

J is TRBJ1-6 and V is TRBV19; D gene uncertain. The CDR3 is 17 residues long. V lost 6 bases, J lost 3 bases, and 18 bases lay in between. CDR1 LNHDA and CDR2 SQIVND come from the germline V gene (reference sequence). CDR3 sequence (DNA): TGTGCCAGTAGACCTGGGGAGGACCTCCGCTATAATTCACCCCTCCACTTT. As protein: CASRPGEDLRYNSPLHF.

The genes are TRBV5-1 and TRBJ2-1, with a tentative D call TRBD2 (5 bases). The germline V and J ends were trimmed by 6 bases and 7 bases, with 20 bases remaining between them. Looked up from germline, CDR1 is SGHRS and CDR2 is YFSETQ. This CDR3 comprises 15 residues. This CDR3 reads CASNDDRPSGNEQFF. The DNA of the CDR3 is TGCGCCAGCAACGATGACCGCCCCTCGGGGAATGAGCAGTTCTTC. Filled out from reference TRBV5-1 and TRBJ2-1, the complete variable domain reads KAGVTQTPRYLIKTRGQQVTLSCSPISGHRSVSWYQQTPGQGLQFLFEYFSETQRNKGNFPGRFSGRQFSNSRSEMNVSTLELGDSALYLCASNDDRPSGNEQFFGPGTRLTVL.

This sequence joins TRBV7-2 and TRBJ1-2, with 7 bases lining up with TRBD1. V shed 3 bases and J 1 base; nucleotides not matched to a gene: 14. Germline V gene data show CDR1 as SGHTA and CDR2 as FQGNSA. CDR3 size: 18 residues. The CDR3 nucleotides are TGTGCCAGCAGCTTCCCTCCCCTGATGGGACAGCTTAACTATGGCTACACCTTC. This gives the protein CASSFPPLMGQLNYGYTF. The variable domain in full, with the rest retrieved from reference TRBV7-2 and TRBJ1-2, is GAGVSQSPSNKVTEKGKDVELRCDPISGHTALYWYRQSLGQGLEFLIYFQGNSAPDKSGLPSDRFSAERTGGSVSTLTIQRTQQEDSAVYLCASSFPPLMGQLNYGYTFGSGTRLTVV.

The CDR3 DNA reads as TGTGCCAGCAGTGGCGACAGGACCATTAACACTGAAGCTTTCTTT. Translation: CASSGDRTINTEAFF. The rearrangement uses TRBV28 and TRBJ1-1; D possibly corresponds to TRBD1 (6 bases). Looked up from germline, CDR1 is MDHEN and CDR2 is SYDVKM. V lost 5 bases and J 2 bases, leaving 15 bases between the germline ends. This CDR3 contains 15 residues.

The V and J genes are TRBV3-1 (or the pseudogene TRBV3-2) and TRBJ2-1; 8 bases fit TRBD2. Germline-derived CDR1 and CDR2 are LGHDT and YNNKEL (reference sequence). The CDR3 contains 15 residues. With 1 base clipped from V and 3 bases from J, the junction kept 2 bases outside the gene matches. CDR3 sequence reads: CASSQVSGDYNEQFF. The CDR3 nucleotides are TGTGCCAGCAGCCAAGTTAGCGGGGACTACAATGAGCAGTTCTTC.